What follows are 16 T cell receptor beta chains derived from one specimen sequenced in a study of T cells after yellow fever vaccination. TCRdb reanalysed the 5' RACE reads using MiXCR and keeps one entry per CDR3 protein. This sample has some 110,000 distinct CDR3 sequences, with roughly 6.8% found just once. The input for sequencing was CD4+ T cells sorted from PBMCs, taken more than 35 days after the first yellow fever vaccination. These receptors originate from a man aged 18 to 35 who received the YFV17D yellow fever vaccine.

This clonotype came up many times. Here the CDR3 DNA reads TGTGCCAGCAGCTTAGGTCCCTCGCGCACAGATACGCAGTATTTT. It yields the protein CASSLGPSRTDTQYF. This chain connects TRBV7-2 to TRBJ2-3, with D unclear. Germline-derived CDR1 and CDR2 are SGHTA and FQGNSA. The CDR3 sequence is 15 residues long. V lost 1 base, J lost 1 base, and 9 bases lay in between.

This clonotype was counted at least ten times. This chain links TRBV5-1 with TRBJ2-3; TRBD2 matches at 8 bases. The germline V gene encodes CDR1 SGHRS and CDR2 YFSETQ. The CDR3 has 14 amino acids. J was trimmed by 2 bases and V by 5 bases; bases with no gene match: 4. The CDR3 DNA sequence: TGCGCCAGCAGTTCAGCGGGGGACACAGATACGCAGTATTTT. This encodes CASSSAGDTDTQYF.

In its sample, this clonotype was seen many times. V is TRBV9 and J is TRBJ2-5, with a possible D match to TRBD2 (5 bases). Looked up from germline, CDR1 is SGDLS and CDR2 is YYNGEE. V lost 3 bases, J lost 4 bases, and 13 bases lay in between. CDR3 length equals 14 residues. The CDR3 nucleotides are TGTGCCAGCAGCGGACGGCGGGCGGGAGAGACCCAGTACTTC. This encodes CASSGRRAGETQYF. The entire variable domain, with the rest obtained from reference TRBV9 and TRBJ2-5, is as follows: DSGVTQTPKHLITATGQRVTLRCSPRSGDLSVYWYQQSLDQGLQFLIQYYNGEERAKGNILERFSAQQFPDLHSELNLSSLELGDSALYFCASSGRRAGETQYFGPGTRLLVL.

This clonotype came up many times. V usage is TRBV7-9 and J usage is TRBJ2-7; D possibly corresponds to TRBD1 (5 bases). V was cut by 2 bases and J by 5 bases, with 10 bases left in between. The CDR3 length is 13 residues. Germline V gene sequence: CDR1 SEHNR, CDR2 FQNEAQ (reference sequence). CDR3 sequence: CASSLQGGDEQYF. In nucleotides, the CDR3 is TGTGCCAGCAGCTTACAGGGCGGCGACGAGCAGTACTTC. The whole variable domain, remainder taken from reference TRBV7-9 and TRBJ2-7, is DTGVSQNPRHKITKRGQNVTFRCDPISEHNRLYWYRQTLGQGPEFLTYFQNEAQLEKSRLLSDRFSAERPKGSFSTLEIQRTEQGDSAMYLCASSLQGGDEQYFGPGTRLTVT.

This clonotype was observed at least ten times. This sequence joins TRBV12-3 or TRBV12-4 and TRBJ1-5; D is ambiguous. Trimming cost V 4 bases and J 3 bases, with 7 bases left between them. The CDR3 has 13 amino acids. The CDR3 region is CASSSGLNQPQHF. The CDR3 nucleotides read TGTGCCAGCAGTTCGGGTCTCAATCAGCCCCAGCATTTT.

There are many counts of this clonotype. The rearrangement uses TRBV7-8 and TRBJ1-3, with D possibly TRBD1 on 6 matching bases. CDR3 length: 16 amino acids. CDR1 SGHVS and CDR2 FQNEAQ come from the germline V gene. Trimming took off 5 bases at V and 2 bases at J, with 16 bases between the two ends. CDR3 nucleotide sequence: TGTGCCAGCAGCCAAGACAGGAGGACGACTGGAAACACCATATATTTT. Translating gives CASSQDRRTTGNTIYF.

This clonotype was detected many times. V usage is TRBV11-2 and J usage is TRBJ1-2, with 8 bases matching TRBD1. V gave up 6 bases and J gave up 4 bases; unmatched junction bases: 7. Germline CDR1 SGHAT, CDR2 FQNNGV. The CDR3 length is 14 residues. The CDR3 coding sequence is TGTGCCAGCAGGGCCGGGACAGGTCCCTATGGCTACACCTTC. Its translation: CASRAGTGPYGYTF.

This clonotype was seen at least ten times. The chain is built from TRBV12-3 or TRBV12-4 and TRBJ2-2, with D perhaps TRBD1 (5 bases). V was cut by 5 bases and J by 3 bases, with 16 bases left in between. The CDR3 spans 16 residues. The CDR3 DNA follows: TGTGCCAGCAGTCCCCGGTTTGGGGCGGACACCGGGGAGCTGTTTTTT. Its translation: CASSPRFGADTGELFF.

In this sample, this clonotype turned up many times. This chain connects TRBV6-4 to TRBJ2-2; 10 bases are shared with TRBD2. CDR1 and CDR2 from the germline V gene are MRHNA and SNTAGT. The CDR3 contains 14 residues. The J segment lost 6 bases and the V segment lost 6 bases, leaving 4 bases of the junction unmatched. CDR3 in amino acids: CASRASGGSGELFF. In DNA form, the CDR3 reads TGTGCCAGCAGGGCTAGCGGGGGATCCGGGGAGCTGTTTTTT.

Many counts were recorded for this clonotype. The chain uses TRBV29-1 and TRBJ2-5, with 7 nucleotides matching TRBD2. The CDR3 is 13 residues long. Germline-derived CDR1 and CDR2 are SQVTM and ANQGSEA. The V and J ends lost 4 bases and 1 base, in that order; junction bases with no gene match: 3. CDR3 DNA sequence: TGCAGCGTTGCGGGACTACTCCAAGAGACCCAGTACTTC. Its protein product is CSVAGLLQETQYF. Full variable domain (outside the CDR3, taken from reference TRBV29-1 and TRBJ2-5): SAVISQKPSRDICQRGTSLTIQCQVDSQVTMMFWYRQQPGQSLTLIATANQGSEATYESGFVIDKFPISRPNLTFSTLTVSNMSPEDSSIYLCSVAGLLQETQYFGPGTRLLVL.

This clonotype was seen at least ten times. The chain is built from TRBV7-2 and TRBJ2-3; D is unresolved. Per germline, CDR1 SGHTA and CDR2 FQGNSA. The V end lost 2 bases, the J end lost 2 bases, and 2 bases lay between the germline ends. The CDR3 has 12 residues. CDR3 nucleotides: TGTGCCAGCAGCTTATACACAGATACGCAGTATTTT. Its translation: CASSLYTDTQYF.

This clonotype was recorded at least ten times. The V gene is TRBV12-3 or TRBV12-4, the J gene TRBJ1-4; 9 bases agree with TRBD1. This CDR3 spans 16 amino acids. Trimming removed 5 bases from V and 8 bases from J; junction bases left unmatched: 12. CDR3 nucleotides: TGTGCCAGCAGTCCCTTCAGACAGGGGGGTCTGGAAAAACTGTTTTTT. Translation: CASSPFRQGGLEKLFF.

The table lists this clonotype with many counts. The chain employs TRBV4-1 and TRBJ1-1; possibly TRBD1 for D (6 bases). Trimming took off 1 base at V and 7 bases at J, with 25 bases between the two ends. This CDR3 is 18 amino acids long. Germline loops: CDR1 MGHRA, CDR2 YSYEKL. The CDR3 is CASSQGSGGRAGYVEAFF. The CDR3 bases are TGCGCCAGCAGCCAAGGGTCGGGGGGGCGCGCGGGATACGTTGAAGCTTTCTTT.

This clonotype was observed many times. The rearrangement uses TRBV5-1 and TRBJ2-5, with unresolved D. The V gene's germline CDR1 is SGHRS and CDR2 YFSETQ. Trimming removed 0 bases at V and 2 bases at J, with 2 bases between. The CDR3 is 12 amino acids. The CDR3: CASSLEQETQYF. The DNA of the CDR3 is TGCGCCAGCAGCTTGGAACAAGAGACCCAGTACTTC. Full variable domain (missing parts from reference TRBV5-1 and TRBJ2-5): KAGVTQTPRYLIKTRGQQVTLSCSPISGHRSVSWYQQTPGQGLQFLFEYFSETQRNKGNFPGRFSGRQFSNSRSEMNVSTLELGDSALYLCASSLEQETQYFGPGTRLLVL.

Many counts were recorded for this clonotype. V is TRBV7-9 and J is TRBJ1-2, with unresolved D. CDR1 and CDR2 (germline): SEHNR, FQNEAQ (reference sequence). This CDR3 contains 12 residues. V lost 5 bases and J lost 2, with 6 bases in between. The CDR3 bases are TGTGCCAGCAGCAGAACCAACTATGGCTACACCTTC. Translated, it gives CASSRTNYGYTF. The whole variable domain, remainder taken from reference TRBV7-9 and TRBJ1-2, is DTGVSQNPRHKITKRGQNVTFRCDPISEHNRLYWYRQTLGQGPEFLTYFQNEAQLEKSRLLSDRFSAERPKGSFSTLEIQRTEQGDSAMYLCASSRTNYGYTFGSGTRLTVV.

This clonotype showed up just once. A read error is possible here, since a much larger clone lies one base away. The chain is built from TRBV28 and TRBJ1-5; D possibly corresponds to TRBD1 (6 bases). V gave up 6 bases and J gave up 4 bases, with 13 bases separating them. The CDR3 consists of 14 residues. Germline V lookup: CDR1 MDHEN, CDR2 SYDVKM. CDR3 nucleotide sequence: TGTGCCAGCAGACTAGGGGGGGCGAATCAGCCCCAGCATTTT. Translating it yields CASRLGGANQPQHF.